The 29 T cell receptor beta chains listed next were all sequenced from one sample in a study of stem cell transplantation in POMP-related autoinflammatory disease. Here immunoSEQ multiplex PCR was the method, and the copy in TCRdb shows in-frame clones only, minus some. The data hold tens of thousands of clones, with around 90% observed a single time. The specimen was CD4+ T cells from PBMCs, collected after stem cell transplantation. These receptors all stem from a human patient with POMP-related autoinflammation and immune dysregulation (PRAID). T cells may partly derive from the graft donor.

V gene TRBV7-8 combines with J gene TRBJ1-1, with TRBD1 identical over 7 bases. Trimming at V came to 6 bases and at J to 1 base, leaving 5 bases not matched to a gene. CDR1 and CDR2 (germline): SGHVS, FQNEAQ. The CDR3 covers 14 residues. CDR3: CASRTDRANTEAFF. CDR3 sequence (DNA): TGTGCCAGCAGGACAGACAGGGCGAACACTGAAGCTTTCTTT.

The chain combines TRBV19 with TRBJ1-1, with D tentatively TRBD1 (5 bases). This CDR3 contains 14 residues. Trimming pared 5 bases from V and 3 bases from J, leaving 13 bases between. Looked up from germline, CDR1 is LNHDA and CDR2 is SQIVND (reference sequence). CDR3 bases: TGTGCCAGTAGTTTATCCGGGACGGACACTGAAGCTTTCTTT. It specifies CASSLSGTDTEAFF. Drawing the rest from reference TRBV19 and TRBJ1-1, the complete variable domain is DGGITQSPKYLFRKEGQNVTLSCEQNLNHDAMYWYRQDPGQGLRLIYYSQIVNDFQKGDIAEGYSVSREKKESFPLTVTSAQKNPTAFYLCASSLSGTDTEAFFGQGTRLTVV.

This chain connects TRBV28 to TRBJ1-5; TRBD1 matches 8 bases. The V and J ends lost 5 bases and 5 bases, in that order; junction bases with no gene match: 5. Germline V gene data show CDR1 as MDHEN and CDR2 as SYDVKM. CDR3 length equals 14 residues. Here the CDR3 DNA reads TGTGCCAGCAGTCCCCAGGACAGGGATCAGCCCCAGCATTTT. This sequence encodes CASSPQDRDQPQHF.

This chain links TRBV5-5 with TRBJ2-5; D call uncertain. Germline assignment: CDR1 SGHKS and CDR2 YYEKEE (reference sequence). The ends were cut back, 4 bases at V and 7 bases at J, with 8 bases in the middle. This CDR3 has 11 amino acids. The CDR3 here is CASSRFGTQYF. As DNA, the CDR3 is TGTGCCAGCAGCCGCTTCGGGACCCAGTACTTC.

The chain combines TRBV12-3 or TRBV12-4 with TRBJ2-4, with D hard to call. Trimming removed 7 bases from V and 9 bases from J, with 16 bases in between. The CDR3 totals 13 residues. The CDR3 spells CASTPGTKGIQYF. CDR3 DNA: TGTGCCAGCACCCCAGGAACCAAGGGCATTCAGTACTTC.

The chain uses TRBV2 and TRBJ1-1, with D unclear. CDR3 length: 11 residues. V was pared by 7 bases and J by 4 bases, with 7 bases between. In germline, CDR1 is SNHLY, CDR2 FYNNEI. CDR3 sequence reads: CASMGGTEAFF. For the CDR3, the DNA is TGTGCCAGCATGGGTGGCACTGAAGCTTTCTTT. Complete variable domain (other parts from reference TRBV2 and TRBJ1-1): EPEVTQTPSHQVTQMGQEVILRCVPISNHLYFYWYRQILGQKVEFLVSFYNNEISEKSEIFDDQFSVERPDGSNFTLKIRSTKLEDSAMYFCASMGGTEAFFGQGTRLTVV.

V and J are TRBV18 and TRBJ1-1; the D gene is possibly TRBD1 (5 bases). Trimming took off 0 bases at V and 0 bases at J, with 5 bases between the two ends. CDR1 is KGHSH and CDR2 is LQKENI in the germline V gene. The CDR3 has 14 residues. The DNA for the CDR3 is TGTGCCAGCTCACCACCAGGGGTGAACACTGAAGCTTTCTTT. It yields the protein CASSPPGVNTEAFF.

The chain couples TRBV19 to TRBJ2-2; perhaps TRBD1 as D (7 bases). The germline CDR1 and CDR2 sequences are LNHDA and SQIVND (reference sequence). With 9 bases removed from V and 2 bases from J, the gap between germline ends came to 16 bases. The CDR3 has 15 residues. The CDR3 region has the DNA TGTGCCAGGACAGGGCGGGGTAGTAACACCGGGGAGCTGTTTTTT. It specifies CARTGRGSNTGELFF. Based on the CDR3 plus reference TRBV19 and TRBJ2-2, the full variable domain is DGGITQSPKYLFRKEGQNVTLSCEQNLNHDAMYWYRQDPGQGLRLIYYSQIVNDFQKGDIAEGYSVSREKKESFPLTVTSAQKNPTAFYLCARTGRGSNTGELFFGEGSRLTVL.

This clone was counted a few times. The chain has TRBV5-1 and TRBJ2-2; a possible D gene is TRBD2 (6 bases). Germline V CDR1 and CDR2: SGHRS, YFSETQ. Trimming cost V 0 bases and J 4 bases, with 13 bases left between them. CDR3 length: 16 amino acids. DNA of the CDR3: TGCGCCAGCAGCTTGGCCGGGCTGCGGGGCACCGGGGAGCTGTTTTTT. Translated, it gives CASSLAGLRGTGELFF. Using reference TRBV5-1 and TRBJ2-2 for the parts outside the CDR3, the full variable domain is KAGVTQTPRYLIKTRGQQVTLSCSPISGHRSVSWYQQTPGQGLQFLFEYFSETQRNKGNFPGRFSGRQFSNSRSEMNVSTLELGDSALYLCASSLAGLRGTGELFFGEGSRLTVL.

V and J are TRBV6-6 and TRBJ1-2; possible D gene TRBD1, 5 bases. Germline V lookup: CDR1 MNHNY, CDR2 SVGAGI (reference sequence). V lost 8 bases to trimming and J lost 8 bases, with 18 bases between them. CDR3 length: 13 amino acids. The CDR3 is CASSRDVTGGYTF. CDR3 nucleotide sequence: TGTGCCAGCTCGAGGGACGTCACCGGCGGCTACACCTTC.

J is TRBJ2-6 and V is TRBV28; possibly TRBD1 for D (5 bases). Germline lookup yields CDR1 MDHEN and CDR2 SYDVKM. V lost 0 bases and J 0 bases, leaving 6 bases between the germline ends. This CDR3 comprises 16 residues. The CDR3 nucleotides are TGTGCCAGCAGTTTATGGACAGCCTCTGGGGCCAACGTCCTGACTTTC. Translated, it gives CASSLWTASGANVLTF.

The genes are TRBV11-2 and TRBJ1-2, with 7 bases matching TRBD1. V lost 5 bases to trimming and J lost 5 bases; unmatched junction nucleotides: 8. This CDR3 is 14 amino acids long. Looked up from germline, CDR1 is SGHAT and CDR2 is FQNNGV. CDR3 nucleotides: TGTGCCAGCAGCCCGAGGGGGACAGCGTATGGCTACACCTTC. It yields the protein CASSPRGTAYGYTF.

The chain employs TRBV5-1 and TRBJ2-6; D not certain. The V and J ends lost 3 bases and 0 bases respectively, with 13 bases between them. The CDR3 loop spans 17 amino acids. The germline gives CDR1 SGHRS, CDR2 YFSETQ. The CDR3 nucleotides are TGCGCCAGCAGCTACCGGGCCACCAGCTCTGGGGCCAACGTCCTGACTTTC. This translates into CASSYRATSSGANVLTF. The full variable domain, completed using reference TRBV5-1 and TRBJ2-6, is KAGVTQTPRYLIKTRGQQVTLSCSPISGHRSVSWYQQTPGQGLQFLFEYFSETQRNKGNFPGRFSGRQFSNSRSEMNVSTLELGDSALYLCASSYRATSSGANVLTFGAGSRLTVL.

This sequence joins TRBV27 and TRBJ2-7, with D perhaps assigned TRBD1 or TRBD2 (5 bases each). The ends were cut back, 6 bases at V and 7 bases at J, with 16 bases in the middle. The germline V gene has CDR1 MNHEY and CDR2 SMNVEV (reference sequence). The CDR3 totals 13 residues. The CDR3 protein is CASSSARGSEQYV. CDR3 DNA: TGTGCCAGCAGCTCCGCGAGGGGAAGTGAGCAGTACGTC.

V and J are TRBV6-4 and TRBJ1-4; D ambiguous. Germline V gives CDR1 MRHNA, CDR2 SNTAGT. Deletions cut 7 bases from V and 0 bases from J, with 6 bases between. The CDR3 length is 13 residues. The CDR3 DNA sequence: TGTGCCAGCAATAAAGCAACTAATGAAAAACTGTTTTTT. Amino acid sequence: CASNKATNEKLFF.

This chain joins TRBV15 and TRBJ1-4; D is unresolved. The CDR3 extends over 13 amino acids. V lost 2 bases to trimming and J lost 3 bases, with 4 bases between them. Germline V lookup: CDR1 LNHNV, CDR2 YYDKDF (reference sequence). CDR3 protein: CATSRLANEKLFF. CDR3 coding DNA: TGTGCCACCAGCAGACTGGCTAATGAAAAACTGTTTTTT.

The chain joins TRBV25-1 to TRBJ2-1; TRBD2 is a possible D gene (6 bases). The germline V gene encodes CDR1 MGHDK and CDR2 SYGVNS. The CDR3 sequence is 15 residues long. Trimming took off 6 bases at V and 7 bases at J, with 19 bases between the two ends. The CDR3 region is CASRDSRDGGNEQFF. DNA of the CDR3: TGTGCCAGCAGGGATTCCCGGGACGGAGGGAATGAGCAGTTCTTC. Complete variable domain (other parts from reference TRBV25-1 and TRBJ2-1): EADIYQTPRYLVIGTGKKITLECSQTMGHDKMYWYQQDPGMELHLIHYSYGVNSTEKGDLSSESTVSRIRTEHFPLTLESARPSHTSQYLCASRDSRDGGNEQFFGPGTRLTVL.

The chain uses TRBV7-3 and TRBJ2-1, with D possibly TRBD2 on 6 matching bases. Germline-derived CDR1 and CDR2 are SGHTA and FQGTGA. The V gene lost 2 bases and the J gene lost 8 bases, with 19 bases spanning the gap. This CDR3 spans 16 amino acids. The CDR3 DNA reads as TGTGCCAGCAGCTTAGATGGAGCTAGCGTAGGCGATGAGCAGTTCTTC. Amino acids: CASSLDGASVGDEQFF.

This clone was recorded only once. The chain carries TRBV4-1 and TRBJ2-2; 11 nucleotides agree with TRBD2. With V trimmed by 1 base and J by 4 bases, 5 bases remained unmatched. Germline V gene data show CDR1 as MGHRA and CDR2 as YSYEKL. CDR3 size: 17 residues. The CDR3 DNA sequence: TGCGCCAGCAGCCAAGCCCCGGGACTAGCGGCCACCGGGGAGCTGTTTTTT. It is translated as CASSQAPGLAATGELFF.

This chain uses TRBV6-5 with TRBJ1-2; TRBD1 is a possible D gene (5 bases). From germline, CDR1 is MNHEY and CDR2 SVGAGI. The CDR3 has 13 residues. Between the trimmed V and J ends, which lost 2 bases and 4 bases, there was a span of 8 bases. The CDR3 sequence is CASSYTGRYGYTF. As DNA, the CDR3 is TGTGCCAGCAGTTACACAGGCCGCTATGGCTACACCTTC.

The rearrangement joins TRBV27 to TRBJ2-3, with D possibly being TRBD1 or TRBD2 (6 bases each). Germline V gene data show CDR1 as MNHEY and CDR2 as SMNVEV (reference sequence). V dropped 6 bases and J dropped 0 bases, with 10 bases sitting between them. This CDR3 has 14 amino acids. The DNA of the CDR3 is TGTGCCAGCAGGGGGGGACAAAGCACAGATACGCAGTATTTT. The encoded protein is CASRGGQSTDTQYF.

This clone came up once. For the CDR3, the DNA is TGTGCCAGTAGTATAGCTCGAGGGCCGGGGCAGTTCTTC. This gives the protein CASSIARGPGQFF. The V gene is TRBV19, the J gene TRBJ2-1, with a tentative D call TRBD2 (5 bases). Germline V lookup: CDR1 LNHDA, CDR2 SQIVND (reference sequence). The CDR3 is 13 residues long. The germline V and J ends were trimmed by 1 base and 12 bases, with 13 bases remaining between them.

This chain links TRBV5-1 with TRBJ2-5, with 9 positions matching TRBD1. Trimming removed 5 bases from V and 4 bases from J; junction bases left unmatched: 6. The germline gives CDR1 SGHRS, CDR2 YFSETQ. This CDR3 is built from 14 residues. Here the CDR3 DNA reads TGCGCCAGCAGAAGGGACAGGGAGGGAGAGACCCAGTACTTC. It yields the protein CASRRDREGETQYF.

J is TRBJ2-3 and V is TRBV7-2; TRBD2 matches 8 bases. J lost 1 base, V lost 6 bases, and 3 bases had no gene match. The germline CDR1 and CDR2 sequences are SGHTA and FQGNSA. The CDR3 loop spans 14 amino acids. CDR3 loop: CASRTGGGTDTQYF. CDR3 nucleotides: TGTGCCAGCAGGACCGGGGGGGGCACAGATACGCAGTATTTT.

The chain joins TRBV3-1 (or the pseudogene TRBV3-2) to TRBJ2-2, with 13 bases matching TRBD2. The CDR3 contains 15 residues. Germline V CDR1 and CDR2: LGHDT, YNNKEL (reference sequence). Trimming at V came to 5 bases and at J to 5 bases, leaving 2 bases not matched to a gene. The CDR3 loop reads CASSKTSGRTGELFF. The CDR3 bases are TGTGCCAGCAGCAAGACTAGCGGGAGGACCGGGGAGCTGTTTTTT.

This chain joins TRBV5-1 and TRBJ1-2; the match to TRBD1 covers 8 bases. CDR3 length: 14 residues. Germline-derived CDR1 and CDR2 are SGHRS and YFSETQ. The V segment lost 0 bases and the J segment 4 bases; nucleotides outside the gene matches: 2. The CDR3 DNA follows: TGCGCCAGCAGCTTGGCAACAGGGGGCTATGGCTACACCTTC. The encoded protein is CASSLATGGYGYTF.

V and J are TRBV27 and TRBJ1-5; 8 nucleotides line up with TRBD1. This CDR3 has 15 amino acids. From germline, CDR1 is MNHEY and CDR2 SMNVEV (reference sequence). With V trimmed by 4 bases and J by 3 bases, 5 bases remained unmatched. The chain's CDR3 is CASSSRGRSNQPQHF. The CDR3 DNA reads as TGTGCCAGCAGTTCCAGGGGGCGGTCCAATCAGCCCCAGCATTTT.

The genes are TRBV6-5 and TRBJ1-2, with D possibly matching TRBD1 (6 bases). The V gene's germline CDR1 is MNHEY and CDR2 SVGAGI. V was pared by 6 bases and J by 8 bases, with 16 bases between. The CDR3 is 13 amino acids. The CDR3 loop is CASSLIQGRGYTF. The DNA for the CDR3 is TGTGCCAGCAGCCTAATCCAGGGGCGAGGCTACACCTTC.

The chain couples TRBV4-1 to TRBJ2-2, with no clear D. V lost 4 bases and J 6 bases, leaving 9 bases between the germline ends. This CDR3 has 13 amino acids. Germline CDR1 reads MGHRA; CDR2 reads YSYEKL. CDR3 DNA: TGCGCCAGCAGCCTCCTCGGCCCCGGGGAGCTGTTTTTT. Amino acid sequence: CASSLLGPGELFF.